These 13 T cell receptor beta chains originate from one sample sequenced in a study of blood T cell repertoires in COVID-19. TCRdb's copy holds only in-frame clones and misses some; the assay was immunoSEQ multiplex PCR. Of some 330,000 clones listed, about 90% are singletons. The sequenced material came from PBMCs or T cells enriched from blood (not recorded which). The receptors originated from a man in his forties in a cohort exposed to, infected with or recovered from COVID-19 (not recorded which).

This clone was recorded once. The chain recombines TRBV5-4 with TRBJ2-6, with 7 nucleotides matching TRBD1. The CDR3 covers 17 residues. Germline-derived CDR1 and CDR2 are SGHNT and YYREEE (reference sequence). V was clipped by 2 bases and J by 0 bases; unmatched bases: 5. CDR3 nucleotide sequence: TGTGCCAGCAGCTTTAGGACAGGAAACTCTGGGGCCAACGTCCTGACTTTC. Its translation: CASSFRTGNSGANVLTF.

This chain uses TRBV5-8 with TRBJ2-1; D possibly corresponds to TRBD1 (6 bases). The CDR3 runs to 14 residues. Trimming left V 4 bases short and J 5 bases short, with 13 bases between. Per germline, CDR1 SGHTS and CDR2 YDEGEE. The CDR3: CASSISNRDNEQFF. CDR3 nucleotide sequence: TGTGCCAGCAGCATAAGCAACAGGGACAATGAGCAGTTCTTC. Full variable domain (outside the CDR3, taken from reference TRBV5-8 and TRBJ2-1): EAGVTQSPTHLIKTRGQQATLRCSPISGHTSVYWYQQALGLGLQFLLWYDEGEERNRGNFPPRFSGRQFPNYSSELNVNALELEDSALYLCASSISNRDNEQFFGPGTRLTVL.

J is TRBJ1-5 and V is TRBV10-3, with TRBD1 identical over 10 bases. J lost 6 bases, V lost 6 bases, and 8 bases had no gene match. The CDR3 consists of 15 residues. Germline V gene lookup returns CDR1 ENHRY and CDR2 SYGVKD. CDR3 nucleotide sequence: TGTGCCATCAGCCCCGCGACAGGGGGCCTTCAGCCCCAGCATTTT. As protein: CAISPATGGLQPQHF.

The gene calls are TRBV7-2 and TRBJ2-7; D may be TRBD2 (6 bases). Germline V gene data show CDR1 as SGHTA and CDR2 as FQGNSA. V was pared by 2 bases and J by 0 bases, with 11 bases between. The CDR3 totals 15 residues. CDR3 DNA: TGTGCCAGCAGCTTATATCCAGCGGGCTCCTACGAGCAGTACTTC. Translation gives CASSLYPAGSYEQYF.

The rearrangement uses TRBV2 and TRBJ1-2; the D gene is possibly TRBD1 (5 bases). The CDR3 runs 13 residues. Trimming removed 7 bases at V and 2 bases at J, with 11 bases between. Germline V gene lookup returns CDR1 SNHLY and CDR2 FYNNEI. The CDR3 region is CASTGGANYGYTF. The CDR3 nucleotides are TGTGCCAGCACGGGGGGTGCAAACTATGGCTACACCTTC.

This chain uses TRBV5-1 with TRBJ2-6, with a possible D match to TRBD2 (6 bases). The germline V gene encodes CDR1 SGHRS and CDR2 YFSETQ. V was shortened by 0 bases and J by 4 bases, with 11 bases between the two germline ends. The CDR3 sequence is 16 residues long. DNA for the CDR3: TGCGCCAGCAGCTTGGCCGGGGGTTACGGGGCCAACGTCCTGACTTTC. It translates to CASSLAGGYGANVLTF.

Here the CDR3 DNA reads TGTGCCAGCAGCCCCCCAGGGGGCGCGAGCACTGAAGCTTTCTTT. Translation: CASSPPGGASTEAFF. J is TRBJ1-1 and V is TRBV28; TRBD1 matches 8 bases. Germline CDR1 MDHEN, CDR2 SYDVKM. CDR3 length: 15 residues. V shed 6 bases, J shed 4 bases, and the junction held 10 bases outside the gene matches.

The V call is TRBV7-8, the J call TRBJ1-1; 8 positions agree with TRBD1. Germline CDR1 and CDR2: SGHVS and FQNEAQ. This CDR3 contains 13 residues. The J segment lost 5 bases and the V segment lost 5 bases, leaving 4 bases of the junction unmatched. CDR3 sequence reads: CASSRTGGTEAFF. CDR3 DNA sequence: TGTGCCAGCAGCAGAACAGGGGGTACTGAAGCTTTCTTT.

The rearrangement joins TRBV21-1 to TRBJ2-7; the D call in the table, TRBD2, was not verified against the DNA. TRBV21-1 is a pseudogene segment. The CDR3 is 12 residues long. The CDR3 reads CASGGGSYEQYF. In nucleotides, the CDR3 is TGTGCCAGCGGGGGGGGATCCTACGAGCAGTACTTC.

V and J are TRBV6-5 and TRBJ2-7, with D maybe TRBD2 (6 bases). V lost 8 bases, J lost 7 bases, and 15 bases lay in between. Germline CDR1 reads MNHEY; CDR2 reads SVGAGI. CDR3 length equals 12 residues. The CDR3: CASQREAGEQYF. The CDR3 DNA reads as TGTGCCAGCCAGCGCGAGGCGGGGGAGCAGTACTTC.

This chain uses TRBV6-4 with TRBJ2-3; 9 bases match TRBD2. CDR3 length: 19 residues. V dropped 5 bases and J dropped 4; count of bases not matched to a gene: 19. Germline CDR1 reads MRHNA; CDR2 reads SNTAGT. CDR3 region: CASSHPRNHSGRGPDTQYF. The CDR3 DNA follows: TGTGCCAGCAGTCATCCCCGAAACCATAGCGGGAGAGGGCCAGATACGCAGTATTTT.

This sequence joins TRBV7-8 and TRBJ1-1; 8 bases line up with TRBD1. There are 14 residues in the CDR3. After removal of 5 bases from V and 5 bases from J, the junction contained 7 bases not matched to a gene. Germline V gives CDR1 SGHVS, CDR2 FQNEAQ. Here the CDR3 reads CASSPGTGRTEAFF. The CDR3 region has the DNA TGTGCCAGCAGCCCGGGGACAGGAAGGACTGAAGCTTTCTTT. The full variable domain, with the rest looked up from reference TRBV7-8 and TRBJ1-1, is GAGVSQSPRYKVAKRGQDVALRCDPISGHVSLFWYQQALGQGPEFLTYFQNEAQLDKSGLPSDRFFAERPEGSVSTLKIQRTQQEDSAVYLCASSPGTGRTEAFFGQGTRLTVV.

The chain has TRBV10-3 and TRBJ2-7, with TRBD2 identical over 7 bases. V shed 4 bases, J shed 4 bases, and the junction held 13 bases outside the gene matches. Germline CDR1 ENHRY, CDR2 SYGVKD. This CDR3 has 16 amino acids. CDR3 protein: CAISALMAGVNYEQYF. In DNA form, the CDR3 reads TGTGCCATCAGTGCTCTAATGGCGGGAGTGAATTACGAGCAGTACTTC.